A single sample gave rise to the 15 T cell receptor beta chains below, sequenced in a study of T cells in Graves' hyperthyroidism and ophthalmopathy. RNA transcripts provided the source from which TCR beta CDR3 regions were amplified. HTBI primers were used for first-round RT-PCR of the TCR CDR3. MiXCR, run by TCRdb on the multiplex PCR reads, gives a single entry per CDR3 protein. Of a few hundred thousand distinct CDR3 sequences listed, roughly 15% are singletons. The material sequenced was blood. These receptors were obtained from a woman between 18 and 30 years old with Graves' hyperthyroidism.

Many counts were recorded for this clonotype. The rearrangement joins TRBV7-2 to TRBJ2-7, with 8 bases fitting TRBD1. This CDR3 spans 14 amino acids. The ends lost 3 bases at V and 3 bases at J; junction bases unmatched: 4. Germline assignment: CDR1 SGHTA and CDR2 FQGNSA. The CDR3 sequence: CASSLGQDFYEQYF. CDR3 in DNA: TGTGCCAGCAGCTTGGGACAGGACTTCTACGAGCAGTACTTC.

This clonotype was recorded many times. The chain combines TRBV6-1 with TRBJ2-1, with 10 bases matching TRBD2. The trim removed 5 bases at V and 7 bases at J, leaving 8 bases unmatched. Germline-derived CDR1 and CDR2 are MNHNS and SASEGT. This CDR3 spans 15 amino acids. The CDR3 sequence is CASSSSGSALNEQFF. Written as DNA, the CDR3 is TGTGCCAGCAGTTCTAGCGGGAGTGCCCTGAATGAGCAGTTCTTC.

Details on this clonotype: This may arise from a read error, as a much more abundant clone is one base away. The chain employs TRBV7-9 and TRBJ2-2; 7 positions agree with TRBD1. Germline loops: CDR1 SEHNR, CDR2 FQNEAQ (reference sequence). The CDR3 length is 14 residues. The chain's CDR3 is CAGSPQGNAGELFF. DNA for the CDR3: TGTGCCGGCAGCCCACAGGGGAATGCCGGGGAGCTGTTTTTT.

This clonotype came up many times. The chain is built from TRBV28 and TRBJ2-3, with D unclear. The CDR3 extends over 16 amino acids. CDR1 and CDR2 from the germline V gene are MDHEN and SYDVKM. Trimming pared 6 bases from V and 1 base from J, leaving 17 bases between. The CDR3 loop reads CASRSFGTGGTDTQYF. CDR3 sequence (DNA): TGTGCCAGCAGGTCTTTCGGAACGGGCGGCACAGATACGCAGTATTTT.

This clonotype came up many times. The V call is TRBV30, the J call TRBJ1-6; no definite D call. V was clipped by 5 bases and J by 6 bases, with 8 bases between them. This CDR3 is 12 amino acids long. CDR1 and CDR2 (germline): GTSNPN, SVGIG (reference sequence). The CDR3 here is CAWGRVNSPLHF. The CDR3 DNA sequence: TGTGCCTGGGGGAGAGTTAATTCACCCCTCCACTTT.

This clonotype was counted many times. The V call is TRBV11-1, the J call TRBJ1-1, with TRBD1 identical over 11 bases. The V segment lost 5 bases and the J segment 5 bases; nucleotides outside the gene matches: 7. The length of the CDR3 is 15 residues. CDR1 and CDR2 (germline): SGHAT, FQDESV (reference sequence). This chain's CDR3 is CASSRVGTGGTEAFF. In DNA, the CDR3 is TGTGCCAGCAGCCGGGTCGGGACAGGGGGGACTGAAGCTTTCTTT.

A few counts support this clonotype. The chain recombines TRBV12-3 or TRBV12-4 with TRBJ1-3; D is ambiguous. The CDR3 runs 17 residues. Trimming left V 5 bases short and J 0 bases short, with 17 bases between. The CDR3 nucleotides are TGTGCCAGCAGTGTTAATACTCAGCGAATCTCTGGAAACACCATATATTTT. It yields the protein CASSVNTQRISGNTIYF.

This clonotype was recorded many times. The V call is TRBV20-1, the J call TRBJ2-3; D is possibly TRBD2 (6 bases). CDR3 length: 12 amino acids. The V and J ends lost 1 base and 6 bases respectively, with 8 bases between them. The V gene's germline CDR1 is DFQATT and CDR2 SNEGSKA (reference sequence). CDR3 sequence reads: CSARAGEDTQYF. CDR3 DNA: TGCAGTGCTAGAGCGGGGGAGGATACGCAGTATTTT.

The table lists this clonotype with many counts. The genes are TRBV11-2 and TRBJ1-2; no clear D. Trimming stripped 4 bases from V and 2 bases from J, with 14 bases between. Germline V CDR1 and CDR2: SGHAT, FQNNGV. This CDR3 spans 15 amino acids. The CDR3 region is CASSSRSGRNYGYTF. In DNA, the CDR3 is TGTGCCAGCAGCTCCAGGTCCGGCAGGAACTATGGCTACACCTTC. Combining the CDR3 with reference TRBV11-2 and TRBJ1-2 gives the whole variable domain EAGVAQSPRYKIIEKRQSVAFWCNPISGHATLYWYQQILGQGPKLLIQFQNNGVVDDSQLPKDRFSAERLKGVDSTLKIQPAKLEDSAVYLCASSSRSGRNYGYTFGSGTRLTVV.

This clonotype was seen more than once but under ten times. At one end the junction does not follow the germline gene, possibly because of a read error. This chain connects TRBV11-2 to TRBJ2-1; D uncertain. Germline V gene lookup returns CDR1 SGHAT and CDR2 FQNNGV. The CDR3 sequence is 11 residues long. CDR3: CASGLSNEQFF. In nucleotides, the CDR3 is TGTGCCAGCGGCTTGTCCAATGAGCAGTTCTTC. The whole variable domain, filled in from reference TRBV11-2 and TRBJ2-1, reads EAGVAQSPRYKIIEKRQSVAFWCNPISGHATLYWYQQILGQGPKLLIQFQNNGVVDDSQLPKDRFSAERLKGVDSTLKIQPAKLEDSAVYLCASGLSNEQFFGPGTRLTVL.

In DNA form, the CDR3 reads TGTGCCAGCACCCGGGGGGAGAATCAGCCCCAGCATTTT. Its translation: CASTRGENQPQHF. The chain has TRBV6-2 or TRBV6-3 and TRBJ1-5; TRBD1 might be the D (5 bases). V lost 7 bases and J lost 4, with 11 bases in between. This CDR3 is built from 13 residues. Germline V gene lookup returns CDR1 MNHEY and CDR2 SVGEGT.

This clonotype was detected many times. V and J are TRBV7-9 and TRBJ2-5, with D possibly being TRBD2 (5 bases). Trimming removed 1 base at V and 9 bases at J, with 15 bases between. This CDR3 has 14 amino acids. Germline V gives CDR1 SEHNR, CDR2 FQNEAQ (reference sequence). CDR3 nucleotides: TGTGCCAGCAGCTTAGGAGGGCTAGCTCCGGCCCAGTACTTC. The encoded protein is CASSLGGLAPAQYF.

This clonotype was recorded many times. This sequence joins TRBV28 and TRBJ2-7, with D unresolved. The germline V and J ends were trimmed by 6 bases and 3 bases, with 6 bases remaining between them. Per germline, CDR1 MDHEN and CDR2 SYDVKM. CDR3 length: 11 amino acids. CDR3 loop: CASRTYYEQYF. The DNA of the CDR3 is TGTGCCAGCAGGACCTACTACGAGCAGTACTTC. Variable domain in full (rest from reference TRBV28 and TRBJ2-7): DVKVTQSSRYLVKRTGEKVFLECVQDMDHENMFWYRQDPGLGLRLIYFSYDVKMKEKGDIPEGYSVSREKKERFSLILESASTNQTSMYLCASRTYYEQYFGPGTRLTVT.

This clonotype was seen more than once but under ten times. This sequence joins TRBV28 and TRBJ1-3, with TRBD1 matching 8 bases. Germline V CDR1 and CDR2: MDHEN, SYDVKM. There are 14 residues in the CDR3. After removal of 6 bases from V and 3 bases from J, the junction contained 4 bases not matched to a gene. The CDR3 region is CASRGTGVGNTIYF. In DNA form, the CDR3 reads TGTGCCAGCAGGGGGACAGGCGTTGGAAACACCATATATTTT. The full variable domain, rest sourced from reference TRBV28 and TRBJ1-3, is DVKVTQSSRYLVKRTGEKVFLECVQDMDHENMFWYRQDPGLGLRLIYFSYDVKMKEKGDIPEGYSVSREKKERFSLILESASTNQTSMYLCASRGTGVGNTIYFGEGSWLTVV.

This clonotype was recorded many times. The CDR3 here is CASSLEFQYTEAFF. The CDR3 DNA follows: TGTGCCAGCAGCTTGGAATTCCAGTACACTGAAGCTTTCTTT. The chain has TRBV5-6 and TRBJ1-1; D uncertain. The germline CDR1 and CDR2 sequences are SGHDT and YYEEEE. The CDR3 covers 14 residues. Trimming stripped 0 bases from V and 3 bases from J, with 9 bases between.